This T cell receptor beta chain was identified in a study of radiotherapy plus CTLA-4 blockade in lung cancer. The germline gives CDR1 LGHNA, CDR2 YSLEER. V was clipped by 3 bases and J by 0 bases, with 8 bases between them. This CDR3 has 15 residues. Data came from immunoSEQ multiplex PCR; TCRdb stores just in-frame clones and leaves some out. The sample records roughly 48,000 clones, 82% being singletons. The sequences come from peripheral blood, collected from a patient treated with radiotherapy plus ipilimumab. V usage is TRBV4-3 and J usage is TRBJ2-2, with a weak D call TRBD1 (5 bases). This TCR was recovered from a human donor with non-small cell lung cancer who had stable disease on radiotherapy plus ipilimumab. CDR3 sequence reads: CASSQGLANTGELFF. The CDR3 DNA is TGCGCCAGCAGCCAGGGGCTTGCGAACACCGGGGAGCTGTTTTTT.